The 18 T cell receptor beta chains given below trace back to one sample, sequenced in a study of spatial heterogeneity in lung cancer (dated by TCRdb to between 2018 and 2021). Interpreted using the paper, the time point label stands for: sample taken at primary tumor resection. For TCR sequencing, whole RNA was extracted from tumor and nontumor lung tissue, or from cryopreserved PBMC samples, and no cell sorting was done. Receptor amplification or capture employed 5' RACE. The reads were generated on a NextSeq 500. TCRdb reprocessing: public reads trimmed at Q25 with fastp, clones called with MiXCR, in-frame beta chains kept. Each record represents a unique CDR3 protein, reported with the most common genes and DNA among its rows. The sample table lists 17,000 or so distinct CDR3 sequences, roughly 23% of them with a count of one. The ten largest clones add up to around 19% of the sample. Sequenced here: PBMCs, sampled at surgery. Source of these receptors: a female donor with early-stage non-small cell lung cancer.

This clonotype was detected many times. V gene TRBV5-1 combines with J gene TRBJ1-1; no definite D call. The germline CDR1 and CDR2 sequences are SGHRS and YFSETQ. The CDR3 runs to 15 residues. V dropped 4 bases and J dropped 5 bases, with 18 bases sitting between them. The CDR3 protein is CASSLVVGFRTEAFF. In DNA form, the CDR3 reads TGCGCCAGCAGCCTGGTGGTGGGATTCCGTACTGAAGCTTTCTTT.

There are many counts of this clonotype. CDR3 amino acids: CASSFSTYNEQFF. In nucleotides, the CDR3 is TGCGCCAGCAGCTTCAGCACGTACAATGAGCAGTTCTTC. The chain recombines TRBV5-1 with TRBJ2-1; D unclear. Trimming removed 2 bases from V and 4 bases from J, with 7 bases in between. Germline CDR1 is SGHRS and CDR2 is YFSETQ. There are 13 residues in the CDR3.

This clonotype qualifies as medium-sized (0.01 to 0.1%). The chain couples TRBV6-6 to TRBJ1-3, with no clear D. Trimming removed 5 bases from V and 0 bases from J, with 2 bases in between. Germline CDR1 reads MNHNY; CDR2 reads SVGAGI (reference sequence). This CDR3 is 12 amino acids long. This CDR3 reads CASSVSGNTIYF. CDR3 in DNA: TGTGCCAGCAGTGTCTCTGGAAACACCATATATTTT.

Note on this clonotype: A much bigger clone sits one base away, suggesting this may be a read error. The chain joins TRBV28 to TRBJ2-6; the D gene is possibly TRBD1 (5 bases). From germline, CDR1 is MDHEN and CDR2 SYDVKM. The CDR3 totals 14 residues. The CDR3 DNA sequence: TGTGCCAGCAGTTCTGGGGCTGGGACCAACGTCCTGACTTTC. Its protein product is CASSSGAGTNVLTF.

This clonotype counts as medium-sized. This chain links TRBV27 with TRBJ2-7, with D perhaps assigned TRBD1 or TRBD2 (6 bases each). The CDR3 consists of 14 residues. CDR1 and CDR2 (germline): MNHEY, SMNVEV (reference sequence). Trimming took 3 bases from V and 0 from J, leaving 9 bases between them. The CDR3 sequence is CASSLGGSSYEQYF. The CDR3 DNA sequence: TGTGCCAGCAGTTTGGGGGGCAGCTCCTACGAGCAGTACTTC.

This clonotype was observed many times. The chain employs TRBV5-6 and TRBJ1-5; D not resolved. The CDR3 has 16 residues. V was trimmed by 4 bases and J by 2 bases, leaving 16 bases between them. The V gene's germline CDR1 is SGHDT and CDR2 YYEEEE. The CDR3 DNA reads as TGTGCCAGCAGCACGGGTCGCCTCGGGGGCAATCAGCCCCAGCATTTT. Protein: CASSTGRLGGNQPQHF.

At least ten counts were recorded for this clonotype. The CDR3 region is CASSLLNTQYF. The DNA of the CDR3 is TGTGCCAGCAGTTTACTGAATACGCAGTATTTT. The chain uses TRBV6-2 or TRBV6-3 and TRBJ2-3; D is unclear. Trimming pared 4 bases from V and 7 bases from J, leaving 6 bases between. There are 11 residues in the CDR3. Germline V gene data show CDR1 as MNHEY and CDR2 as SVGEGT.

This clonotype was seen ten or more times. The chain recombines TRBV4-3 with TRBJ2-5; no reliable D call. The CDR3 sequence is 14 residues long. Germline V gives CDR1 LGHNA, CDR2 YSLEER. Trimming shortened V by 0 bases and J by 7 bases, and 12 bases separated the two germline ends. The CDR3: CASSQEDRPATQYF. CDR3 nucleotides: TGCGCCAGCAGCCAAGAGGACCGGCCAGCGACCCAGTACTTC.

This clonotype was observed at least ten times. The rearrangement uses TRBV7-2 and TRBJ1-5; TRBD1 agrees at 8 bases. Trimming removed 2 bases from V and 7 bases from J; junction bases left unmatched: 7. Per the germline V gene, CDR1 is SGHTA and CDR2 is FQGNSA. This CDR3 is built from 15 residues. The CDR3 DNA reads TGTGCCAGCAGCTTAAGGCCAGGGACAGGACAGCCCCAGCATTTT. Translation gives CASSLRPGTGQPQHF.

This clonotype was recorded many times. This sequence joins TRBV3-1 and TRBJ2-7; D gene ambiguous. The V end lost 1 base, the J end lost 0 bases, and 4 bases lay between the germline ends. The CDR3 spans 13 residues. Germline V CDR1 and CDR2: LGHDT, YNNKEL (reference sequence). CDR3 sequence: CASSQALSYEQYF. CDR3 DNA: TGTGCCAGCAGCCAAGCGCTCTCCTACGAGCAGTACTTC.

This clonotype counts as medium-sized. The chain recombines TRBV28 with TRBJ1-5; possible D gene TRBD1, 6 bases. Trimming removed 4 bases at V and 6 bases at J, with 10 bases between. This CDR3 is 13 amino acids long. Germline CDR1 and CDR2: MDHEN and SYDVKM. In DNA, the CDR3 is TGTGCCAGCAGTTACAGGGTGGCTCAGCCCCAGCATTTT. Translated, it gives CASSYRVAQPQHF.

This clonotype is labeled as medium-sized. The chain has TRBV7-2 and TRBJ1-6; D is undetermined. The CDR3 sequence is 12 residues long. Germline values: CDR1 SGHTA, CDR2 FQGNSA. V was cut by 4 bases and J by 9 bases, with 7 bases left in between. This chain's CDR3 is CASSSRASPLHF. As DNA, the CDR3 is TGTGCCAGCAGCTCTAGGGCTTCACCCCTCCACTTT.

At least ten counts were recorded for this clonotype. This chain joins TRBV12-3 or TRBV12-4 and TRBJ1-2; D remains ambiguous. The ends were cut back, 2 bases at V and 8 bases at J, with 6 bases in the middle. The CDR3 covers 11 residues. The CDR3 DNA is TGTGCCAGCAGTTTAATGGCGGGCTACACCTTC. Amino acids: CASSLMAGYTF.

The CDR3 DNA sequence: TGCGCCAGCGGGGGCAGGGGGGATGCAACTAATGAAAAACTGTTTTTT. The encoded protein is CASGGRGDATNEKLFF. The chain couples TRBV4-1 to TRBJ1-4; TRBD1 aligns across 7 bases. The J segment lost 0 bases and the V segment lost 8 bases, leaving 9 bases of the junction unmatched. Germline V gene lookup returns CDR1 MGHRA and CDR2 YSYEKL. The CDR3 has 16 residues.

This clonotype is categorized as medium-sized. The rearrangement joins TRBV4-3 to TRBJ2-2, with unresolved D. The CDR3 has 15 residues. Per the germline V gene, CDR1 is LGHNA and CDR2 is YSLEER. V gave up 4 bases and J gave up 2 bases, with 11 bases separating them. The CDR3 DNA reads TGCGCCAGCAGCCGAGCTAGGGCAAACACCGGGGAGCTGTTTTTT. Protein product: CASSRARANTGELFF.

A single count supports this clonotype. CDR3 sequence: CASSRAGTRGEQFF. CDR3 coding DNA: TGTGCCAGCAGCCGCGCCGGGACTAGGGGTGAGCAGTTCTTC. The chain uses TRBV14 and TRBJ2-1; 8 nucleotides agree with TRBD2. The CDR3 covers 14 residues. CDR1 and CDR2 from the germline V gene are SGHDN and FVKESK. After removal of 4 bases from V and 9 bases from J, the junction contained 8 bases not matched to a gene.

The CDR3 sequence is CASFRGGSYEQYF. CDR3 bases: TGTGCCAGCTTCCGCGGCGGCTCCTACGAGCAGTACTTC. The chain is built from TRBV7-8 and TRBJ2-7, with D unclear. V shed 8 bases and J shed 0 bases, with 11 bases lying between them. Germline V gives CDR1 SGHVS, CDR2 FQNEAQ. The CDR3 is made up of 13 amino acids.

By frequency in the sample, this clonotype is large. The J gene is TRBJ2-5, the V gene TRBV13; 7 bases agree with TRBD1. The CDR3 length is 13 residues. Germline trimming cut 5 bases from V and 3 bases from J; bases unmatched to any gene: 3. Germline CDR1 PRHDT, CDR2 FYEKMQ (reference sequence). The CDR3 is CASSDGTEETQYF. The CDR3 DNA sequence: TGTGCCAGCAGCGACGGGACAGAAGAGACCCAGTACTTC.